This record looks at one TCR beta chain sequence and its context. Antigen specificity is unknown. Germline CDR1 and CDR2: SGHNT and YYREEE (reference sequence). This CDR3 contains 15 residues. The V and J ends lost 1 base and 2 bases, in that order; junction bases with no gene match: 5. Separate cDNA molecules received unique molecular identifiers, which the library attached to them. In the study's own analysis: Sample TCR totals centred on a median of approximately 96,000, ranging about 20,000 to 690,600. TCRdb reprocessed the RACE reads with MiXCR, giving one entry per CDR3 protein. What appears here as the V and J calls and clone size reflects TCRdb's work, not the paper's. The profile shows tens of thousands of distinct CDR3 sequences, roughly 8% of them singletons. This sample is part of a study of human T cells and chemical hapten exposure. General study points: Sensitization with DPC brought no change to TCRs above 1 in 1000 in frequency.

Documented time point: healthy volunteer bleed at 2 weeks. The template was total RNA from unfractionated whole blood. The receptor comes from a female donor in good health. Some clones in this sample may be carry-over from other donors' samples. The chain couples TRBV5-4 to TRBJ2-7; the match to TRBD2 covers 8 bases. Sequencing was carried out using whole blood. The CDR3 sequence is CASSLTAGVAYEQYF. CDR3 nucleotides: TGTGCCAGCAGCTTGACAGCGGGAGTAGCCTACGAGCAGTACTTC.